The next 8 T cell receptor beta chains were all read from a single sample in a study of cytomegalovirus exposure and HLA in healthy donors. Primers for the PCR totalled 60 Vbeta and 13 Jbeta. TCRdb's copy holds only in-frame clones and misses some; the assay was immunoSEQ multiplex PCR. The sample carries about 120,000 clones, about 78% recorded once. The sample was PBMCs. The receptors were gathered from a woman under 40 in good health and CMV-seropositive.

CDR3 loop: CASSVEGFSGNTIYF. The CDR3 DNA is TGTGCCAGCAGCGTCGAGGGATTCTCTGGAAACACCATATATTTT. The chain links TRBV9 to TRBJ1-3; D not certain. Germline V lookup: CDR1 SGDLS, CDR2 YYNGEE. V was trimmed by 2 bases and J by 0 bases, leaving 9 bases between them. This CDR3 region has 15 residues. Combining the CDR3 with reference TRBV9 and TRBJ1-3 gives the whole variable domain DSGVTQTPKHLITATGQRVTLRCSPRSGDLSVYWYQQSLDQGLQFLIQYYNGEERAKGNILERFSAQQFPDLHSELNLSSLELGDSALYFCASSVEGFSGNTIYFGEGSWLTVV.

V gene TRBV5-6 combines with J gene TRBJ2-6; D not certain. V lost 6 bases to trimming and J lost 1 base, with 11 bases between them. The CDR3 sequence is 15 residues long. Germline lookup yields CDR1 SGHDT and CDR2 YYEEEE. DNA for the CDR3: TGTGCCAGCAATCTGGGCATATCTGGGGCCAACGTCCTGACTTTC. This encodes CASNLGISGANVLTF.

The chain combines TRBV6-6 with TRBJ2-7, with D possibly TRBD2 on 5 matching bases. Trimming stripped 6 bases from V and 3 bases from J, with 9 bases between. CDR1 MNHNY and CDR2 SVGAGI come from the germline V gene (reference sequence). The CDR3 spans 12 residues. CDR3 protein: CASSRTVYEQYF. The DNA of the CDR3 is TGTGCCAGCAGCCGGACTGTCTACGAGCAGTACTTC.

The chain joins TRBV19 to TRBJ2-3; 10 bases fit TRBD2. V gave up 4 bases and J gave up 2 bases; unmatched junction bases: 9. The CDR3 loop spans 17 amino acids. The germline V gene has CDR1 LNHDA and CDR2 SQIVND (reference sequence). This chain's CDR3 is CASSTGSTSGTTDTQYF. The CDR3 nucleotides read TGTGCCAGTAGTACGGGATCCACTAGCGGGACCACAGATACGCAGTATTTT.

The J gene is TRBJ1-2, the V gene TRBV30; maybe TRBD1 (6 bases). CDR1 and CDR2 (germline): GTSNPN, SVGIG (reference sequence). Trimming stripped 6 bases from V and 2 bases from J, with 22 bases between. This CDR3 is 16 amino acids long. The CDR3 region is CACSLRTVGANYGYTF. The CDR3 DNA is TGTGCCTGTTCCCTCCGGACGGTGGGGGCCAACTATGGCTACACCTTC.

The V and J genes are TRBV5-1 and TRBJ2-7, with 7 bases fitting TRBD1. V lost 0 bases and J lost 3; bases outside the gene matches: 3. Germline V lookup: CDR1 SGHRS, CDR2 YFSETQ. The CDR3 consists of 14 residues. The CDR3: CASSLGDSIYEQYF. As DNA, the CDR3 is TGCGCCAGCAGCTTGGGGGACAGTATCTACGAGCAGTACTTC.

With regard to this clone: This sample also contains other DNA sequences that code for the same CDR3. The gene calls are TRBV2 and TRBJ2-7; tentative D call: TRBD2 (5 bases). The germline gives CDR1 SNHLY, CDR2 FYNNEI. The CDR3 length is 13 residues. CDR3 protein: CFCKEETAYEQYF. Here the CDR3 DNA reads TGTTTCTGCAAGGAGGAGACGGCCTACGAGCAGTACTTC. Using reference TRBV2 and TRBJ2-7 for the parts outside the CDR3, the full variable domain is EPEVTQTPSHQVTQMGQEVILRCVPISNHLYFYWYRQILGQKVEFLVSFYNNEISEKSEIFDDQFSVERPDGSNFTLKIRSTKLEDSAMYFCFCKEETAYEQYFGPGTRLTVT.

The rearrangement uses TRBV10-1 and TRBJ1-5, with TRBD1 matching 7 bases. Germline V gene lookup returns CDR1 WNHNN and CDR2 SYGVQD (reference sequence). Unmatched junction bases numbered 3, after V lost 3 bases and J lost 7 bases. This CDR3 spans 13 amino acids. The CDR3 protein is CASSETGEQPQHF. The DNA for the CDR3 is TGCGCCAGCAGTGAAACAGGGGAACAGCCCCAGCATTTT.